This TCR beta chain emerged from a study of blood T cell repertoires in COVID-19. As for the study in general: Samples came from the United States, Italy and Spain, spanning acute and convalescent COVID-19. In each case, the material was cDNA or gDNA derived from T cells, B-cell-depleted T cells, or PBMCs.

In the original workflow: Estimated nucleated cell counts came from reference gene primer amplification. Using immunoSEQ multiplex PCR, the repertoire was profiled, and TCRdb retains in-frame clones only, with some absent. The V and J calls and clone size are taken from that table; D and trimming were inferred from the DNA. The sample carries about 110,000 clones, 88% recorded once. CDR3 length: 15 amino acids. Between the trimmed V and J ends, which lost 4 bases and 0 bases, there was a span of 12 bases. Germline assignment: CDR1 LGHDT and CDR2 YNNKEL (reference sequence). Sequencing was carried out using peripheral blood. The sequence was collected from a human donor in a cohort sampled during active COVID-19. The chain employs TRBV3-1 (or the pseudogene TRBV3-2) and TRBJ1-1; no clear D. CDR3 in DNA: TGTGCCAGCAGCCCAATGCGTCAGGTGAACACTGAAGCTTTCTTT. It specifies CASSPMRQVNTEAFF.